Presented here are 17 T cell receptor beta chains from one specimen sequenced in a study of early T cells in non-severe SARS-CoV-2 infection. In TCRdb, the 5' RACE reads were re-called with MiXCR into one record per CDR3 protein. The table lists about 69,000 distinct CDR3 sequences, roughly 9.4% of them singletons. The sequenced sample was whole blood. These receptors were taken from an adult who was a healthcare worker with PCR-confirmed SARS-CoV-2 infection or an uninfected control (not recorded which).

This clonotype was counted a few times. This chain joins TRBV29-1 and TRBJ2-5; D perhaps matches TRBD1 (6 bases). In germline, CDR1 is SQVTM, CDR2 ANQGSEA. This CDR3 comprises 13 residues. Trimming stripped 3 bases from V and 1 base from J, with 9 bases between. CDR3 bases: TGCAGCGTTGAGTTGGGGGCCCAAGAGACCCAGTACTTC. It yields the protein CSVELGAQETQYF.

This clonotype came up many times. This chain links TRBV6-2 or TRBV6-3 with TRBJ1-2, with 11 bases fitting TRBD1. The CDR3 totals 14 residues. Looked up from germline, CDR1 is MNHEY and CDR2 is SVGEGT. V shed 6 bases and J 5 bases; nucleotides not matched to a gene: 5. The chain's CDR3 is CASRRGQGAYGYTF. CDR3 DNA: TGTGCCAGCAGACGCGGACAGGGGGCTTATGGCTACACCTTC.

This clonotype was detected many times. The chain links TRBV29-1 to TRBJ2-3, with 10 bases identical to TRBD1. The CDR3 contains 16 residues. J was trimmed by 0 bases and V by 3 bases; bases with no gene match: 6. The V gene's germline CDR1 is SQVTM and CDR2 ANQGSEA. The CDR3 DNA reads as TGCAGCGTTGACCCGGACAGGGGGGGTAGCACAGATACGCAGTATTTT. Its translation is CSVDPDRGGSTDTQYF.

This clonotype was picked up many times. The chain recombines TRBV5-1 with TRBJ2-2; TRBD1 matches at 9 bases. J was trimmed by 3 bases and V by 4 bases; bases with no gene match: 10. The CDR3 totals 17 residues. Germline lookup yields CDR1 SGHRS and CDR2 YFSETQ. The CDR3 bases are TGCGCCAGCAGCCCCCGGCCAACAGGGGGCGACACCGGGGAGCTGTTTTTT. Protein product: CASSPRPTGGDTGELFF.

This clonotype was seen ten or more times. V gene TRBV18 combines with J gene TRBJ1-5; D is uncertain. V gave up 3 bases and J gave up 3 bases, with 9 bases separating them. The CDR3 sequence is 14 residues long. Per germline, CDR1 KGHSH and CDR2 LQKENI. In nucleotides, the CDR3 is TGTGCCAGCTCACCGCCCGGAACCAATCAGCCCCAGCATTTT. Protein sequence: CASSPPGTNQPQHF.

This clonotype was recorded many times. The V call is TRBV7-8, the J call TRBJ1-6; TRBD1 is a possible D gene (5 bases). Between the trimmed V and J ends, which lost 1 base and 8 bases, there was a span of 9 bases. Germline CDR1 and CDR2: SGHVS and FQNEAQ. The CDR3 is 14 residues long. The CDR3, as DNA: TGTGCCAGCAGCTTAGAGGGGAGGCATTCACCCCTCCACTTT. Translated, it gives CASSLEGRHSPLHF.

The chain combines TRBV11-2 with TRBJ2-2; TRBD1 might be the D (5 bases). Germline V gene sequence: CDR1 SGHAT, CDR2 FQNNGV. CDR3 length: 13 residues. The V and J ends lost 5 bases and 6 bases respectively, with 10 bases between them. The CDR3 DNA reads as TGTGCCAGCAGCGCCAGGGTTTCCGGGGAGCTGTTTTTT. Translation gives CASSARVSGELFF.

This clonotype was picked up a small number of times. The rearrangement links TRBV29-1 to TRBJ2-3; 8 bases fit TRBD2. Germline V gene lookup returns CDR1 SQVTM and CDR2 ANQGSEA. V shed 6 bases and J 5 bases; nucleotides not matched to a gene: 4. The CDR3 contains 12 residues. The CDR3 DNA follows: TGCAGCGTAGGCGGGGGGATAGATACGCAGTATTTT. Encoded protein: CSVGGGIDTQYF.

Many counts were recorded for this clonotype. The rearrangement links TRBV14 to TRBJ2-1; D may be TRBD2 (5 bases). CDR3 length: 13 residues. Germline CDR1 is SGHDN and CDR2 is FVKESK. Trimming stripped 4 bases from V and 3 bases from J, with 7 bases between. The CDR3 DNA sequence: TGTGCCAGCAGCCCCCGGGACTACAATGAGCAGTTCTTC. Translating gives CASSPRDYNEQFF.

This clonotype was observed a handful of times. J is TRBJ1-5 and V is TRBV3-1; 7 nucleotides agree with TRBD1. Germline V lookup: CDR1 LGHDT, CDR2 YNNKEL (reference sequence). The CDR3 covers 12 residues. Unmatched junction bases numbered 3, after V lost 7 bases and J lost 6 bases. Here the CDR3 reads CASNQGGQPQHF. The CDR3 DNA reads TGTGCCAGCAACCAGGGGGGTCAGCCCCAGCATTTT. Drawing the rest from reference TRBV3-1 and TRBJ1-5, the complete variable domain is DTAVSQTPKYLVTQMGNDKSIKCEQNLGHDTMYWYKQDSKKFLKIMFSYNNKELIINETVPNRFSPKSPDKAHLNLHINSLELGDSAVYFCASNQGGQPQHFGDGTRLSIL.

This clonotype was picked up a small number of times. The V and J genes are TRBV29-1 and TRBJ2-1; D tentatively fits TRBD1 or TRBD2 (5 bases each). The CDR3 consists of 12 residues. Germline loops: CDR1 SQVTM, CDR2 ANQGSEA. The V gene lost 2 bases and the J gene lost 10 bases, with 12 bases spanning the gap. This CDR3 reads CSVEFEGSEQFF. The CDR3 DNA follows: TGCAGCGTTGAATTTGAGGGGTCGGAGCAGTTCTTC.

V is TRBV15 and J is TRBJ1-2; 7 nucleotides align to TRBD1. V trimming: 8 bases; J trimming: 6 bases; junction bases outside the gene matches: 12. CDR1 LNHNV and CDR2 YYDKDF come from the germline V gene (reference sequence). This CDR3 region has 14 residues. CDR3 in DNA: TGTGCCACCTCTCTAGAGGGGGCGTTTGATGGCTACACCTTC. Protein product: CATSLEGAFDGYTF.

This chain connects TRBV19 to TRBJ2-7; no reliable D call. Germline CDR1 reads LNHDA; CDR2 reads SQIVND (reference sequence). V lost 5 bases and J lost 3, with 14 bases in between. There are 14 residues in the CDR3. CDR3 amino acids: CASSPRSPYYEQYF. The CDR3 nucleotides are TGTGCCAGTAGTCCCCGATCCCCCTACTACGAGCAGTACTTC.

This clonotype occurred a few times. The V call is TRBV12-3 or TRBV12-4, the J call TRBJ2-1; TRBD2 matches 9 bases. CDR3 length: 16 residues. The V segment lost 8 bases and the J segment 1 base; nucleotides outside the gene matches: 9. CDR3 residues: CASSGLAGSSYNEQFF. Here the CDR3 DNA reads TGTGCCAGCTCGGGGCTAGCGGGAAGTTCCTACAATGAGCAGTTCTTC.

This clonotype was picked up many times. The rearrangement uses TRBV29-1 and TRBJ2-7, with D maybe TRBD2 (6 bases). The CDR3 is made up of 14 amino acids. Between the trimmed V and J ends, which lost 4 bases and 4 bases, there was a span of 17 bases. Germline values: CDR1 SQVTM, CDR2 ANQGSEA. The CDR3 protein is CSVVGGARNYEQYF. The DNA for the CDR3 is TGCAGCGTTGTCGGGGGAGCACGCAATTACGAGCAGTACTTC.

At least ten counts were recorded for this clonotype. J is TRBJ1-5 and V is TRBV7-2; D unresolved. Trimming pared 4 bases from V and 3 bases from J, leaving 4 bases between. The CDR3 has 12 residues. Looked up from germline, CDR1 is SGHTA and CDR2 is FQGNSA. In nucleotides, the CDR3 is TGTGCCAGCAGCTCAACCAATCAGCCCCAGCATTTT. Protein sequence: CASSSTNQPQHF.

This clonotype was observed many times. The CDR3 DNA is TGTGCCAGCAGCTTGGGACTAGCGGGAGGGTCTCATCCCACAGATACGCAGTATTTT. Amino acids: CASSLGLAGGSHPTDTQYF. The V and J genes are TRBV5-4 and TRBJ2-3; 14 bases map to TRBD2. The V gene's germline CDR1 is SGHNT and CDR2 YYREEE (reference sequence). This CDR3 spans 19 amino acids. The junction had 8 bases not matched to a gene; V was cut back by 0 bases and J by 2 bases.